This T cell receptor (beta chain) was obtained from a study of T cells after yellow fever vaccination. General study points: On re-exposure, the response was weaker but peaked faster, at day 5 versus 15. Subsequent booster samples again held most clones from primary vaccination (96% CD4, about 90% CD8).

The CDR3 loop spans 13 amino acids. From germline, CDR1 is SGHRS and CDR2 YFSETQ. V was pared by 0 bases and J by 7 bases, with 11 bases between. This clonotype was observed a handful of times. Its antigen is not identified. One entry per CDR3 protein, called by TCRdb with MiXCR from the 5' RACE reads. The sample has about 580,000 distinct CDR3 sequences; 17% are singletons. This chain uses TRBV5-1 with TRBJ2-7, with D possibly matching TRBD1 (6 bases). The specimen comprised PBMCs, sampled more than 4 days after the first yellow fever vaccination. The receptor's source is a man between 18 and 35 years old who received the YFV17D yellow fever vaccine. CDR3 region: CASSLGRGNEQYV. CDR3 nucleotides: TGCGCCAGCAGCTTGGGCAGGGGAAATGAGCAGTACGTC.